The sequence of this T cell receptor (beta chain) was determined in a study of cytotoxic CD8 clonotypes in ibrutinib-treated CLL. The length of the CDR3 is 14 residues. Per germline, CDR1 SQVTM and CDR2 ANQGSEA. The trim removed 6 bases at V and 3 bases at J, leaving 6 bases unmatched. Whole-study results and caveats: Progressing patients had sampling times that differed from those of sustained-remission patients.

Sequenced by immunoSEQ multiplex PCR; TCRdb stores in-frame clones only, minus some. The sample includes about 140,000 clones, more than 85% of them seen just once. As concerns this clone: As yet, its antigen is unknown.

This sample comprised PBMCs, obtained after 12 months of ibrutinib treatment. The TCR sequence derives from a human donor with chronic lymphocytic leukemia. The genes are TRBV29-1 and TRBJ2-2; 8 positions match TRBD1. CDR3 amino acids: CSVRQGQDTGELFF. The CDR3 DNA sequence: TGCAGCGTCCGACAGGGGCAGGACACCGGGGAGCTGTTTTTT.